This paragraph covers one TCR beta chain sequence. Its antigen is undetermined. Germline is not matched at one junction end, which may reflect a read error. This CDR3 has 14 residues. Germline V gives CDR1 SGHRS, CDR2 YFSETQ. This entry belongs to a study of tumor-infiltrating lymphocytes in primary liver carcinoma. Points from the study as a whole: The top-250-clone fraction was significantly higher in tumors than in blood (p = 0.039). Just around 8-25% of top clones spanned all five tumor regions.

Co-extraction of both nucleic acids (RNA and DNA) used roughly 20-34 mg of unsorted bulk tissue. Cases comprised patients with primary liver carcinoma who received surgical resection. A constant-region primer served to make TCR beta cDNA from roughly 480 ng total RNA. For TCR beta, libraries were produced by three nested multiplex PCR rounds using slightly modified ARM-PCR. With TRBV1-TRBV30 forward primers and a C-beta reverse primer, the first two PCR rounds were run for 9 to 10 cycles each. TCRdb reprocessed the multiplex PCR reads via MiXCR and lists one record per CDR3 protein. The sample consists of 25,000 to 30,000 distinct CDR3 sequences, nearly 80% of them appearing once.

The receptor was isolated from a man between 35 and 55 years old with primary liver carcinoma and hepatitis B virus infection. Sequenced sample: liver tumor tissue from sampling region 3. The subset denotes: tumor region T3, left-lateral pole. V and J are TRBV5-1 and TRBJ2-3; D is undetermined. The CDR3 coding sequence is TGCGCCAGCAGCTTGGGGGTACACACAGATATGCAGTATTTT. Translating it yields CASSLGVHTDMQYF.